This is a list of T cell receptor beta chains from one sample in a study of identical twins. TCRdb redid the calling of the 5' RACE reads with MiXCR, one entry per CDR3 protein. The sample yields more than 650,000 distinct CDR3 sequences, around 5.7% seen once. Sequenced sample: naive T cells sorted from blood. The receptors were gathered from a man younger than 35 in good health. Each CDR3 is given with its conserved first and last residue. D genes are given only for firm matches. Where a row states a size, it is once, few, many or the class of an expanded clone; other rows omit it.

CDR3 length: 12; D gene: NA; clone size: NA; J gene: TRBJ1-2; V gene: TRBV9; CDR3 DNA: TGTGCCAGCAGCGGACAGCACTATGGCTACACCTTC; CDR3 protein: CASSGQHYGYTF
CDR3 length: 14; D gene: TRBD2; clone size: many; J gene: TRBJ2-5; V gene: TRBV4-1; CDR3 DNA: TGCGCCAGCCGACTAGCCTTGGGCGGAGAGACCCAGTACTTC; CDR3 protein: CASRLALGGETQYF
CDR3 length: 17; D gene: NA; clone size: few; J gene: TRBJ2-3; V gene: TRBV4-1; CDR3 DNA: TGCGCCAGCAGCCAGACTCTGACAGCCCCTGCAACAGATACGCAGTATTTT; CDR3 protein: CASSQTLTAPATDTQYF
CDR3 length: 14; D gene: NA; clone size: few; J gene: TRBJ2-1; V gene: TRBV20-1; CDR3 DNA: TGCAGTGCTACGAGATTGGGCTCCTACAATGAGCAGTTCTTC; CDR3 protein: CSATRLGSYNEQFF
CDR3 length: 18; D gene: TRBD2; clone size: NA; J gene: TRBJ2-5; V gene: TRBV20-1; CDR3 DNA: TGCAGTGCTAGAGATCAGGCTAGCGGGAGGAGAGGGCAAGAGACCCAGTACTTC; CDR3 protein: CSARDQASGRRGQETQYF
CDR3 length: 14; D gene: NA; clone size: many; J gene: TRBJ2-3; V gene: TRBV5-6; CDR3 DNA: TGTGCCAGCAGCTTGTCGGGCAGATTCGATACGCAGTATTTT; CDR3 protein: CASSLSGRFDTQYF
CDR3 length: 14; D gene: NA; clone size: many; J gene: TRBJ2-1; V gene: TRBV12-3/TRBV12-4; CDR3 DNA: TGTGCCAGCAGTTTAGGCCGAACGGACAATGAGCAGTTCTTC; CDR3 protein: CASSLGRTDNEQFF
CDR3 length: 16; D gene: NA; clone size: many; J gene: TRBJ2-7; V gene: TRBV4-2; CDR3 DNA: TGTGCCAGCAGCCAAGAACTAGCCCCCGCCTCCTACGAGCAGTACTTC; CDR3 protein: CASSQELAPASYEQYF
CDR3 length: 15; D gene: NA; clone size: NA; J gene: TRBJ2-7; V gene: TRBV29-1; CDR3 DNA: TGCAGCGTTGCGGGAAGCCGGGACTTATCCTACGAGCAGTACTTC; CDR3 protein: CSVAGSRDLSYEQYF
CDR3 length: 15; D gene: NA; clone size: NA; J gene: TRBJ1-1; V gene: TRBV11-2; CDR3 DNA: TGTGCCAGCAGTAAAAGGGCAGCTTTGAACACTGAAGCTTTCTTT; CDR3 protein: CASSKRAALNTEAFF
CDR3 length: 18; D gene: TRBD2; clone size: many; J gene: TRBJ2-7; V gene: TRBV4-3; CDR3 DNA: TGCGCCAGCAGCCAAATCGGGGGGACTAGCGGGAGTCCCTACGAGCAGTACTTC; CDR3 protein: CASSQIGGTSGSPYEQYF
CDR3 length: 14; D gene: TRBD2; clone size: NA; J gene: TRBJ2-1; V gene: TRBV24-1; CDR3 DNA: TGTGCCACCTCAGGACTAGCGGGAGTGAGGGAGCAGTTCTTC; CDR3 protein: CATSGLAGVREQFF
CDR3 length: 13; D gene: TRBD2; clone size: few; J gene: TRBJ2-1; V gene: TRBV11-2; CDR3 DNA: TGTGCCAGCAGCTGGGGACTAGCGGATAAGCAGTTCTTC; CDR3 protein: CASSWGLADKQFF
CDR3 length: 13; D gene: NA; clone size: many; J gene: TRBJ2-1; V gene: TRBV10-3; CDR3 DNA: TGTGCCATCAGTCATATTAGCAAGGATGAGCAGTTCTTC; CDR3 protein: CAISHISKDEQFF
CDR3 length: 15; D gene: TRBD2; clone size: many; J gene: TRBJ2-2; V gene: TRBV6-1; CDR3 DNA: TGTGCCAGCAGGGAGACTAGCGGGAGTGCCGGGGAGCTGTTTTTT; CDR3 protein: CASRETSGSAGELFF
CDR3 length: 16; D gene: NA; clone size: NA; J gene: TRBJ1-1; V gene: TRBV5-5; CDR3 DNA: TGTGCCAGCAGCTTGCGTCAGCTGATGATGAACACTGAAGCTTTCTTT; CDR3 protein: CASSLRQLMMNTEAFF